This T cell receptor beta chain emerged from a study of T cells in tuberculosis. Study-wide context: CD1B tetramers identified T cells specific for mycobacterial lipid GMM.

Cells were sorted from thawed PBMC rested overnight and stained with GMM-loaded CD1B tetramer, viability dye and anti-CD3. CD1B tetramers were loaded with Rhodococcus equi-derived C32 glucose monomycolate. The CDR3 length is 14 residues. V lost 10 bases to trimming and J lost 2 bases, with 17 bases between them. The germline V gene has CDR1 WSHSY and CDR2 SAAADI. Chain pairing is unknown; alpha and beta were sequenced separately. Profiling relied on immunoSEQ multiplex PCR, and the TCRdb table lists in-frame clones only, not all of them. Of about 59,000 clones listed, around 81% are singletons. The sequenced material came from CD1b-GMM tetramer-negative cells sorted from PBMCs. The clonotype was recovered from an adult woman with latent tuberculosis. The rearrangement links TRBV10-2 to TRBJ1-2; no clear D gene. CDR3 region: CAIRPWGGNYGYTF. The DNA of the CDR3 is TGCGCCATCCGACCGTGGGGAGGGAACTATGGCTACACCTTC.